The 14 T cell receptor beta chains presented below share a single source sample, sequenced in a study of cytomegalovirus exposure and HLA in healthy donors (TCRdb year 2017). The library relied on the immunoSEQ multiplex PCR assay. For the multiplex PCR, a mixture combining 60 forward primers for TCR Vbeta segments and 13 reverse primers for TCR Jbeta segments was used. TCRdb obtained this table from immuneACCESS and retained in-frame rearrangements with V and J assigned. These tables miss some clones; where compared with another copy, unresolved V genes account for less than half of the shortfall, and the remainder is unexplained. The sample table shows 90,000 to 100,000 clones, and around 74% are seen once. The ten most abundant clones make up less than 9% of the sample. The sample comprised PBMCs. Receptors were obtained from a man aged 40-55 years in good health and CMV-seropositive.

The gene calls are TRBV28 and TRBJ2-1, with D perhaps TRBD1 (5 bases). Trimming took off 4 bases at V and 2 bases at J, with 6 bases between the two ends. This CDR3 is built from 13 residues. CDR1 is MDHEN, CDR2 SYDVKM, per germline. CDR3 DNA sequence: TGTGCCAGCAGTTGGGGCACCTACAATGAGCAGTTCTTC. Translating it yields CASSWGTYNEQFF.

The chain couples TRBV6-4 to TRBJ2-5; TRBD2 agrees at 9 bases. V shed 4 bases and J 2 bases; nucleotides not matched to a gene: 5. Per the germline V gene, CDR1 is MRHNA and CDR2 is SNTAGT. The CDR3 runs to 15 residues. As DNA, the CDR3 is TGTGCCAGCAGTGTTAGCGGGGGTCCACAAGAGACCCAGTACTTC. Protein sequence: CASSVSGGPQETQYF.

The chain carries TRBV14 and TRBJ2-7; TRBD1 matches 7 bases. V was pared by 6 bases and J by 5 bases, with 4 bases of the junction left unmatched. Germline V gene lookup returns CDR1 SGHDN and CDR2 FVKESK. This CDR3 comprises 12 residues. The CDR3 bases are TGTGCCAGCAGTCACAGGGGAGACGAGCAGTACTTC. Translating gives CASSHRGDEQYF.

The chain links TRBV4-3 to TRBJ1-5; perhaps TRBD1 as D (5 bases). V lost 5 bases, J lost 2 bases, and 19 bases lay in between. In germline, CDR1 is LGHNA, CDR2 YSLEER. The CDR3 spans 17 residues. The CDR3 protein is CASSMRRGHLGNQPQHF. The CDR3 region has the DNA TGCGCCAGCAGCATGCGTAGGGGTCATCTTGGCAATCAGCCCCAGCATTTT.

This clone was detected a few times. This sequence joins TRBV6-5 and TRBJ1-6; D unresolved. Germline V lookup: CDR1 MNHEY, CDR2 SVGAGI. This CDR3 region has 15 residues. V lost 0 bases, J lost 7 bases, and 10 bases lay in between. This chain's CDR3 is CASSYSRNLNSPLHF. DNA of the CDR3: TGTGCCAGCAGTTACTCGAGGAATTTAAATTCACCCCTCCACTTT.

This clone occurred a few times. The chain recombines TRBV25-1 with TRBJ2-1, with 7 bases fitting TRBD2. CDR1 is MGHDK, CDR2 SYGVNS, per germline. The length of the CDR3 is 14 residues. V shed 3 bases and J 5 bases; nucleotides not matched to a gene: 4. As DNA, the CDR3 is TGTGCCAGCAGTGAGGTGGGGGGGAACAATGAGCAGTTCTTC. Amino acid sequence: CASSEVGGNNEQFF.

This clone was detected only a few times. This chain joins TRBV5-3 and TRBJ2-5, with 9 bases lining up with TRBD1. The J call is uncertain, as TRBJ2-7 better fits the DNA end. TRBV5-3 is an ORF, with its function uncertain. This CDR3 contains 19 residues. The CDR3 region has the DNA TGTGCCAGAAGCTCCTCTCGTACTCTTCCGGGACAGGGCGTATACGAGCAGTACTTC. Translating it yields CARSSSRTLPGQGVYEQYF.

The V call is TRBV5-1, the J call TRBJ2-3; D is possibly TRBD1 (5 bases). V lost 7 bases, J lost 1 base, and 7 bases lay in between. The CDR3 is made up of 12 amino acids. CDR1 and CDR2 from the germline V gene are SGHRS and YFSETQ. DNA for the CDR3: TGCGCCAGCGGGGCTGGCACAGATACGCAGTATTTT. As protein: CASGAGTDTQYF.

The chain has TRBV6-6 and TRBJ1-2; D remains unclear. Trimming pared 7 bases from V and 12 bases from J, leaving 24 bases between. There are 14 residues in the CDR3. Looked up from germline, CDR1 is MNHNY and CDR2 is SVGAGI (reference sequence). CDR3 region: CASNEPWAPQEDTF. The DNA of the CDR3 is TGTGCCAGCAACGAACCCTGGGCCCCACAAGAAGACACCTTC.

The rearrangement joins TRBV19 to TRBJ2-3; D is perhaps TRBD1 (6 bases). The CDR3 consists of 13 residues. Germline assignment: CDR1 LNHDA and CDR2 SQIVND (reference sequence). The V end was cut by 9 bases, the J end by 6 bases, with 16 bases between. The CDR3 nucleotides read TGTGCCAGCAGTGAACAGGGAACGGATACGCAGTATTTT. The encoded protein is CASSEQGTDTQYF.

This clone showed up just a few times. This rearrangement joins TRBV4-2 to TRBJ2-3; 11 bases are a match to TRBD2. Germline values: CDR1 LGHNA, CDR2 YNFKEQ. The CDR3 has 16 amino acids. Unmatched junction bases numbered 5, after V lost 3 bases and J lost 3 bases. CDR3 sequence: CASSQAGTSGTDTQYF. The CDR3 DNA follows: TGTGCCAGCAGCCAGGCCGGGACTAGCGGAACAGATACGCAGTATTTT.

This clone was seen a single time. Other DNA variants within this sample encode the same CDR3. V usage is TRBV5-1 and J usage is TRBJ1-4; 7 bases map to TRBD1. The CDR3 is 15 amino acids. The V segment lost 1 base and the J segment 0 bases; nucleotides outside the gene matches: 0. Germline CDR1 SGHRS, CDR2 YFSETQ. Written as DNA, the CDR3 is TGCGCCAGCAGCTTGCAGGGGGCAACTAATGAAAAACTGTTTTTT. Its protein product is CASSLQGATNEKLFF.

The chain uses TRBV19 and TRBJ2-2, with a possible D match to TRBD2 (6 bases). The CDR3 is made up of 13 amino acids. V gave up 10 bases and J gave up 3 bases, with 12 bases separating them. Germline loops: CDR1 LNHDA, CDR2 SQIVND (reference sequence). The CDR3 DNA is TGTGCCACCGGAGGGGTGTACACCGGGGAGCTGTTTTTT. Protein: CATGGVYTGELFF.

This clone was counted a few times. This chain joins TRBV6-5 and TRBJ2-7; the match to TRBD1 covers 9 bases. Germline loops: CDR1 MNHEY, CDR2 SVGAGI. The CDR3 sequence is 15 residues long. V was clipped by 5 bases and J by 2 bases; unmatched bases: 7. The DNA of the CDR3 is TGTGCCAGCAGTCCCCCGGACAGGGGTCCCTACGAGCAGTACTTC. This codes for CASSPPDRGPYEQYF.